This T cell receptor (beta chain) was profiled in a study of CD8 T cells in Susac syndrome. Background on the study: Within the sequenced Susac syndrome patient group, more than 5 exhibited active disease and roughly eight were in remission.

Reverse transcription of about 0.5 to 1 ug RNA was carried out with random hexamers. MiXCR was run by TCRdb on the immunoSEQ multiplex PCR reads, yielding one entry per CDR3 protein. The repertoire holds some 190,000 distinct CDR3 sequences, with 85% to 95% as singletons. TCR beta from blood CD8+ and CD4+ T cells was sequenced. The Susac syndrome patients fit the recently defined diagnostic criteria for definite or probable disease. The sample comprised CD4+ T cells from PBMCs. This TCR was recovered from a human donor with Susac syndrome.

CDR3 loop: CASSYSSRGGGFF. DNA of the CDR3: TGTGCCAGCAGTTACTCGAGCAGGGGAGGTGGTTTCTTT. The chain carries TRBV6-2 or TRBV6-3 and TRBJ1-1; TRBD1 is a possible D gene (6 bases). V gave up 0 bases and J gave up 13 bases, with 15 bases separating them. The CDR3 is 13 amino acids. The germline CDR1 and CDR2 sequences are MNHEY and SVGEGT.